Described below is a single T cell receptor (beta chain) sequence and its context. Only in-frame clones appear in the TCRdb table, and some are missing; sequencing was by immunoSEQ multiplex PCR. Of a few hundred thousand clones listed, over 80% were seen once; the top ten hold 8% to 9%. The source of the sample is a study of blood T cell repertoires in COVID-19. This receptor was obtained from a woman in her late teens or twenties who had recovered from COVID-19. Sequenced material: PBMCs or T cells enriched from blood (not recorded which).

The CDR3 region is CASSQARGGYTF. CDR3 bases: TGTGCCAGCAGCCAAGCAAGGGGTGGCTACACCTTC. The J gene is TRBJ1-2, the V gene TRBV3-1 (or the pseudogene TRBV3-2); the D gene is possibly TRBD1 (5 bases). CDR1 and CDR2 from the germline V gene are LGHDT and YNNKEL (reference sequence). The CDR3 has 12 residues. Between the trimmed V and J ends, which lost 1 base and 7 bases, there was a span of 7 bases.